This T cell receptor (beta chain) was recovered during a study of cytomegalovirus exposure and HLA in healthy donors. This PCR relied on a set of 60 Vbeta primers and 13 Jbeta primers. The table came from immunoSEQ multiplex PCR; TCRdb's copy has only in-frame clones and leaves some out. The repertoire holds 150,000 to 200,000 clones, with 65% to 85% as singletons. The specimen sequenced was PBMCs. This receptor was identified in a male donor in good health and CMV-seropositive.

In nucleotides, the CDR3 is TGCAGCGTCATCCGGGACAGGGTTCACGAGCAGTACTTC. Translating it yields CSVIRDRVHEQYF. The V and J genes are TRBV29-1 and TRBJ2-7; 9 positions agree with TRBD1. The CDR3 loop spans 13 amino acids. Germline trimming cut 6 bases from V and 5 bases from J; bases unmatched to any gene: 8. Germline V lookup: CDR1 SQVTM, CDR2 ANQGSEA.